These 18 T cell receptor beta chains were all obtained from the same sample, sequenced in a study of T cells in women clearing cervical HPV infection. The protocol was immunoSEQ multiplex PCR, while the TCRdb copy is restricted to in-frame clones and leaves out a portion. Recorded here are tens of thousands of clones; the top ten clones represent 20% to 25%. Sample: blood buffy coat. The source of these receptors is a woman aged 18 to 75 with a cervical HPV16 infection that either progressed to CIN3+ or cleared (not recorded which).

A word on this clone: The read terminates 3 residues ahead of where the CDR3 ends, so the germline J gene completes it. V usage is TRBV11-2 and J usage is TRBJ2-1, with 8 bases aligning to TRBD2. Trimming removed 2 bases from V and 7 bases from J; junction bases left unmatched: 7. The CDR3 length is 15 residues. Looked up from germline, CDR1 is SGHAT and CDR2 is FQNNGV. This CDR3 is CASSLTGLGENEQFF. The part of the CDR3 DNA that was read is TGTGCCAGCAGCTTAACGGGACTAGGGGAAAATGAG.

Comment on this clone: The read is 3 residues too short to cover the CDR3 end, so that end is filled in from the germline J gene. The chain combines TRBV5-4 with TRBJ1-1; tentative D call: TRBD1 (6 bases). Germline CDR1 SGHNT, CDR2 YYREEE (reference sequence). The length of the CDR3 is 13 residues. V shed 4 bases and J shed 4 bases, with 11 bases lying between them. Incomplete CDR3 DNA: TGTGCCAGCAGCACACAGGGCGGCACTGAA. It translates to CASSTQGGTE. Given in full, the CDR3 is CASSTQGGTEAFF.

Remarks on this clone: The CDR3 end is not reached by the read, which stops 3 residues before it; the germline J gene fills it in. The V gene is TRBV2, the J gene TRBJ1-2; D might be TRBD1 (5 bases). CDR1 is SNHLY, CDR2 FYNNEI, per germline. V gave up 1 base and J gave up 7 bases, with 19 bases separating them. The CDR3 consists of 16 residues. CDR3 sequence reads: CASSEGLSGLSGGYTF. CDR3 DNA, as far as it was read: TGTGCCAGCAGTGAAGGCCTTTCGGGACTTTCTGGTGGC.

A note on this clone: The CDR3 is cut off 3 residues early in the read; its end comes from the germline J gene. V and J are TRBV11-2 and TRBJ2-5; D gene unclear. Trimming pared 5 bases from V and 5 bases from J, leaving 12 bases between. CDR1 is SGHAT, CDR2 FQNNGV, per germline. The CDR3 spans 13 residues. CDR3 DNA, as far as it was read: TGTGCCAGCAGCCTTGGGCGTCGGGAGACC. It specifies CASSLGRRET. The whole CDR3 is CASSLGRRETQYF.

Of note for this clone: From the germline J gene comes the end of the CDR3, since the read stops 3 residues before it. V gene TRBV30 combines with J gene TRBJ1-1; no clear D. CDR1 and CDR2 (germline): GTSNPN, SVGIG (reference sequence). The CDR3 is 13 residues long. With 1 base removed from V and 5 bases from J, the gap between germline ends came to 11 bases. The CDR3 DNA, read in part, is TGTGCCTGGAGTGCGGATTCCAGGACTGAA. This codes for CAWSADSRTE. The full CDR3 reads CAWSADSRTEAFF.

CDR3 DNA, as far as it was read: TGTGCCAGCAGTGACAGGGGGGAGACG. This sequence encodes CASSDRGET. The whole CDR3 sequence is CASSDRGETQYF. V usage is TRBV6-1 and J usage is TRBJ2-3; a possible D gene is TRBD1 (7 bases). The read comes to an end 3 residues before the CDR3 does, leaving the germline J gene to fill in the end. This CDR3 has 12 amino acids. Germline V CDR1 and CDR2: MNHNS, SASEGT.

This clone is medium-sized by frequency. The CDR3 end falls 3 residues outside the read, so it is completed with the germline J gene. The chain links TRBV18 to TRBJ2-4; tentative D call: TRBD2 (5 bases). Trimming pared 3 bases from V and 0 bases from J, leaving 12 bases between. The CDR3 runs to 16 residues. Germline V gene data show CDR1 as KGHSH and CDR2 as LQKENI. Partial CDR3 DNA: TGTGCCAGCTCACCGGGAGCGGAACCAGCCAAAAACATT. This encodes CASSPGAEPAKNI. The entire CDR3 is CASSPGAEPAKNIQYF.

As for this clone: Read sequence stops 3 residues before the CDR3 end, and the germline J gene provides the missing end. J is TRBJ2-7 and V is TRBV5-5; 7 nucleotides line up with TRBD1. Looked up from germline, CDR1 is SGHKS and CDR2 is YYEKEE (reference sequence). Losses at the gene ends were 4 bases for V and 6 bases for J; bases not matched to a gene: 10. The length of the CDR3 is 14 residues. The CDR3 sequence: CASSHLRRQGEQYF. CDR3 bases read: TGTGCCAGCAGCCACCTGCGGAGACAGGGCGAG. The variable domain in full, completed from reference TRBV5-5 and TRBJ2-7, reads DAGVTQSPTHLIKTRGQQVTLRCSPISGHKSVSWYQQVLGQGPQFIFQYYEKEERGRGNFPDRFSARQFPNYSSELNVNALLLGDSALYLCASSHLRRQGEQYFGPGTRLTVT.

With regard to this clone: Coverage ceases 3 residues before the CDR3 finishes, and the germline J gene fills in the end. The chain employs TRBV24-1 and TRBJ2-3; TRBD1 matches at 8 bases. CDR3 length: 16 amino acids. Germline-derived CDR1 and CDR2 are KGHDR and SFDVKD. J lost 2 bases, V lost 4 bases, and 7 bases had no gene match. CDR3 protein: CATSDYGQGFTDTQYF. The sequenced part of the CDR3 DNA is TGTGCCACCAGTGACTACGGACAGGGCTTCACAGATACG.

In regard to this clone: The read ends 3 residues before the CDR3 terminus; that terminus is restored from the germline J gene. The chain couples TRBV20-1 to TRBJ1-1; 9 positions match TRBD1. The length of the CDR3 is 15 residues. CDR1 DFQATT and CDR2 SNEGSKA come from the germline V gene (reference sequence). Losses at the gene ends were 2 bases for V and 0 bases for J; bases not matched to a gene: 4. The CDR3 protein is CSARYGQGLNTEAFF. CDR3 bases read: TGCAGTGCTAGATACGGACAGGGGTTGAACACTGAA.

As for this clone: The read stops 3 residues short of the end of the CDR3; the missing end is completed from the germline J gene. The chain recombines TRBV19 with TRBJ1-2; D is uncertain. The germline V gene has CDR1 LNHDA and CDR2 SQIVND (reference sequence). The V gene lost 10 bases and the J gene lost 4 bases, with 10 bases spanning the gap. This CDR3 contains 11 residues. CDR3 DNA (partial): TGTGCCATTCTCAGTCCCTATGGC. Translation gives CAILSPYG. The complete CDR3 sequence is CAILSPYGYTF.

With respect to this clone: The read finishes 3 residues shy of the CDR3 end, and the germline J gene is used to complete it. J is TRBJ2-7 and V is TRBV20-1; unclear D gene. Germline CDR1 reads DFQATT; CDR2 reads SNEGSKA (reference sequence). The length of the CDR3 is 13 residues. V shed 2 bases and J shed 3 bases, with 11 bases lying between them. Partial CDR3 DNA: TGCAGTGCTAGACTGCGCCCTCTCTACGAG. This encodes CSARLRPLYE. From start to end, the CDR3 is CSARLRPLYEQYF.

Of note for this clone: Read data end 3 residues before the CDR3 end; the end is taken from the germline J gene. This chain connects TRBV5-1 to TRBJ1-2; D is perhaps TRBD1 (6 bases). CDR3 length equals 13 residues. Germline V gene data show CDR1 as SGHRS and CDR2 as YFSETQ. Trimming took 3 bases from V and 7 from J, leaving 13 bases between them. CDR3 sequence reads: CASSSQGSSGYTF. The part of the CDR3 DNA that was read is TGCGCCAGCAGCTCACAGGGTAGCTCTGGC.

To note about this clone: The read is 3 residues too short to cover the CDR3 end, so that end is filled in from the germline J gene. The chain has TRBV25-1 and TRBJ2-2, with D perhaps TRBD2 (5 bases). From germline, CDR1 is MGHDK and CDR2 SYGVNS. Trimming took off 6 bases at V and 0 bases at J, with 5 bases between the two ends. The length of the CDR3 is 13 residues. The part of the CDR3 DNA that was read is TGTGCCAGCAGACTAGCGAACACCGGGGAG. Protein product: CASRLANTGE. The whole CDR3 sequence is CASRLANTGELFF.

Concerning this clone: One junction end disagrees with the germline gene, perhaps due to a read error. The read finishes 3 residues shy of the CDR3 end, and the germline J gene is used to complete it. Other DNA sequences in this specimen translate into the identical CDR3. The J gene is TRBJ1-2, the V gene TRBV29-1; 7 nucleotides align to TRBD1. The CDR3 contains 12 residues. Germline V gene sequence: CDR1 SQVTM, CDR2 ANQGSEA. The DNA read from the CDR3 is TGCAGCGTTGCGGGACAGAACTATGGG. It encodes CSVAGQNYG. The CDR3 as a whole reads CSVAGQNYGYTF.

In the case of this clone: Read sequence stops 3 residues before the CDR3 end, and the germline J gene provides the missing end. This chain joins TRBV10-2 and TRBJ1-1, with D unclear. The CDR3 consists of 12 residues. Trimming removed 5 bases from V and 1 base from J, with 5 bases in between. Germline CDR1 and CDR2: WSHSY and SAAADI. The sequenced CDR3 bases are TGCGCCAGCAGTAACGGGAACACTGAA. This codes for CASSNGNTE. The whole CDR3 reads CASSNGNTEAFF.

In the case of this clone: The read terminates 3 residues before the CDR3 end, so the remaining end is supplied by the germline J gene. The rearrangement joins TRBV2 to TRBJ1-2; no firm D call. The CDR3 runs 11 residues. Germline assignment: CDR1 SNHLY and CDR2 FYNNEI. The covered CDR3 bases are TGTGCCAGCAGTGAAATCTACGAC. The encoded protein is CASSEIYD. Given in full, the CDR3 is CASSEIYDYTF.

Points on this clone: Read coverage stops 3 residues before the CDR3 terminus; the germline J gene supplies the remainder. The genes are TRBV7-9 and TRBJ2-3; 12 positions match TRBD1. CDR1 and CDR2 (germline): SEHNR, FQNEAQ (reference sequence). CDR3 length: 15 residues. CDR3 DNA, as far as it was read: TGTGCCAGCAGCTCCGGGACAGGGGGCAATCAGCCG. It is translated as CASSSGTGGNQP. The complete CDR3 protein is CASSSGTGGNQPQYF.